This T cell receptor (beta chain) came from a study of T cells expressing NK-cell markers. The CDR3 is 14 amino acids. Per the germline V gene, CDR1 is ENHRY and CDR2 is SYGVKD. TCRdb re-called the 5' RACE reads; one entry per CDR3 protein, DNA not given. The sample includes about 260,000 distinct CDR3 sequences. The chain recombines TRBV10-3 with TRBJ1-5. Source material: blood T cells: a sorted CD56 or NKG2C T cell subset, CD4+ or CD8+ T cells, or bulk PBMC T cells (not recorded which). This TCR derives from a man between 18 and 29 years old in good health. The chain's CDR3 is CAISEKDLNQPQHF.